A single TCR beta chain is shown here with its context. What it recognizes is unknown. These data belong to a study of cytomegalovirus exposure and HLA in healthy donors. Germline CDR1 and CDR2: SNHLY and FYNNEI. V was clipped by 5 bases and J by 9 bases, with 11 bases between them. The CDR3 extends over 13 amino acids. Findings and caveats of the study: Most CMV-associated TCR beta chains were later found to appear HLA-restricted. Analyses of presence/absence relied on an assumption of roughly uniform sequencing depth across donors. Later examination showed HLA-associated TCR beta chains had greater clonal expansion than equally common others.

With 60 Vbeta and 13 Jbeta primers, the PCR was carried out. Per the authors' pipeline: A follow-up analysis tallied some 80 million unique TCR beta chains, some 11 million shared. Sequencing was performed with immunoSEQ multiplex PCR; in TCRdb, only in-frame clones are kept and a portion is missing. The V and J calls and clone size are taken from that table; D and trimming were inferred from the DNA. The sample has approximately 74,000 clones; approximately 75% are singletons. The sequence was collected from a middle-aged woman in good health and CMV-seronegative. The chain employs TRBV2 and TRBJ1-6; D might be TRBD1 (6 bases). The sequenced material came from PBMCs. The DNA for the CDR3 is TGTGCCAGCAGTCGCAGGGGTGGTTCACCCCTCCACTTT. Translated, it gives CASSRRGGSPLHF.